Shown below are 18 T cell receptor beta chains from a single sample sequenced in a study of cytomegalovirus exposure and HLA in healthy donors. Vbeta (60) and Jbeta (13) primers were used in the PCR. This table comes from immunoSEQ multiplex PCR, and its TCRdb copy is limited to in-frame clones, with some not included. Of almost 200,000 clones in the sample, around 80% were seen once. The specimen sequenced was PBMCs. Receptors were obtained from a woman in her twenties or thirties in good health and CMV-seropositive.

Only one count was recorded for this clone. The V and J genes are TRBV7-6 and TRBJ2-3; D remains ambiguous. V lost 5 bases and J lost 4, with 10 bases in between. The CDR3 spans 13 residues. CDR1 is SGHVS and CDR2 is FNYEAQ in the germline V gene. The CDR3 DNA follows: TGTGCCAGCAGCCTCCGGTTGCCAGATACGCAGTATTTT. Its protein is CASSLRLPDTQYF.

The chain employs TRBV27 and TRBJ2-5; TRBD2 matches 11 bases. This CDR3 contains 16 residues. The junction had 11 bases not matched to a gene; V was cut back by 6 bases and J by 5 bases. CDR1 MNHEY and CDR2 SMNVEV come from the germline V gene (reference sequence). The CDR3 DNA is TGTGCCAGCAGCCGCGGGGCTAGCGGGGGGTTCGAGACCCAGTACTTC. This gives the protein CASSRGASGGFETQYF.

This rearrangement joins TRBV7-2 to TRBJ2-6, with D tentatively TRBD1 (5 bases). Germline CDR1 and CDR2: SGHTA and FQGNSA. The CDR3 has 15 amino acids. V was cut by 6 bases and J by 0 bases, with 9 bases left in between. The DNA of the CDR3 is TGTGCCAGCAGTAGACAGTTCTCTGGGGCCAACGTCCTGACTTTC. Encoded protein: CASSRQFSGANVLTF.

This clone showed up many times. The chain has TRBV6-6 and TRBJ2-3; D not certain. Germline V lookup: CDR1 MNHNY, CDR2 SVGAGI (reference sequence). Trimming removed 0 bases at V and 1 base at J, with 8 bases between. The CDR3 length is 15 residues. CDR3 coding DNA: TGTGCCAGCAGTTACTCAACCCAGGGCACAGATACGCAGTATTTT. This sequence encodes CASSYSTQGTDTQYF.

V and J are TRBV5-1 and TRBJ2-1; D unclear. Trimming cost V 0 bases and J 3 bases, with 10 bases left between them. Germline lookup yields CDR1 SGHRS and CDR2 YFSETQ. The CDR3 contains 15 residues. CDR3 loop: CASSLGSNFYNEQFF. Here the CDR3 DNA reads TGCGCCAGCAGCTTGGGTAGCAACTTCTACAATGAGCAGTTCTTC.

This sequence joins TRBV6-5 and TRBJ1-1; D not resolved. Germline CDR1 and CDR2: MNHEY and SVGAGI. Trimming pared 7 bases from V and 3 bases from J, leaving 18 bases between. The CDR3 has 15 amino acids. The chain's CDR3 is CASTLSRTGDTEAFF. As DNA, the CDR3 is TGTGCCAGCACCCTCTCGAGGACCGGGGACACTGAAGCTTTCTTT.

This chain connects TRBV7-9 to TRBJ2-1, with a weak D call TRBD2 (6 bases). The germline V gene encodes CDR1 SEHNR and CDR2 FQNEAQ (reference sequence). This CDR3 region has 14 residues. Trimming cost V 2 bases and J 7 bases, with 12 bases left between them. Written as DNA, the CDR3 is TGTGCCAGCAGCTTATTTGCGGGGATAAATGAGCAGTTCTTC. This translates into CASSLFAGINEQFF.

With respect to this clone: Within the sample, other DNA sequences also encode this same CDR3. As DNA, the CDR3 is TGCGCCAGCAGCCAAGACAGAAATCAGCCCCAGCATTTT. Translation: CASSQDRNQPQHF. V is TRBV4-3 and J is TRBJ1-5; no clear D. The CDR3 loop spans 13 amino acids. The V gene's germline CDR1 is LGHNA and CDR2 YSLEER. V shed 0 bases and J shed 4 bases, with 4 bases lying between them.

The rearrangement uses TRBV27 and TRBJ2-7; 9 nucleotides agree with TRBD1. In germline, CDR1 is MNHEY, CDR2 SMNVEV (reference sequence). J lost 0 bases, V lost 6 bases, and 6 bases had no gene match. CDR3 length: 15 amino acids. Written as DNA, the CDR3 is TGTGCCAGCAGCTCGCCGGGACAGGGCTCCTACGAGCAGTACTTC. Protein: CASSSPGQGSYEQYF.

This clone was observed once. The rearrangement uses TRBV13 and TRBJ2-7; TRBD2 might be the D (5 bases). In germline, CDR1 is PRHDT, CDR2 FYEKMQ (reference sequence). The CDR3 extends over 12 amino acids. Between the trimmed V and J ends, which lost 1 base and 9 bases, there was a span of 10 bases. Here the CDR3 DNA reads TGTGCCAGCAGCTTAGCCAGAGAGGGGCAGTACTTC. As protein: CASSLAREGQYF. The full variable domain, with the rest looked up from reference TRBV13 and TRBJ2-7, is AAGVIQSPRHLIKEKRETATLKCYPIPRHDTVYWYQQGPGQDPQFLISFYEKMQSDKGSIPDRFSAQQFSDYHSELNMSSLELGDSALYFCASSLAREGQYFGPGTRLTVT.

This clone showed up many times. The chain employs TRBV7-2 and TRBJ2-7; TRBD1 agrees at 8 bases. CDR1 SGHTA and CDR2 FQGNSA come from the germline V gene. The CDR3 is 15 residues long. The trim removed 2 bases at V and 4 bases at J, leaving 7 bases unmatched. CDR3 sequence reads: CASSLNQGAVYEQYF. The CDR3 bases are TGTGCCAGCAGCTTAAACCAGGGGGCAGTGTACGAGCAGTACTTC.

In this sample, this clone turned up a few times. The rearrangement joins TRBV4-3 to TRBJ1-6; 7 positions match TRBD1. V was clipped by 4 bases and J by 7 bases; unmatched bases: 7. From germline, CDR1 is LGHNA and CDR2 YSLEER. CDR3 length: 15 amino acids. The CDR3 sequence is CASSRDRVSNSPLHF. The CDR3 DNA reads as TGCGCCAGCAGCCGTGACAGGGTATCCAATTCACCCCTCCACTTT.

V is TRBV6-5 and J is TRBJ1-4; 10 bases map to TRBD1. The CDR3 is 15 residues long. The J segment lost 6 bases and the V segment lost 4 bases, leaving 5 bases of the junction unmatched. Germline V gene data show CDR1 as MNHEY and CDR2 as SVGAGI. The CDR3 DNA follows: TGTGCCAGCAGTTCTGCGGGACAGGGGCATGAAAAACTGTTTTTT. Amino acids: CASSSAGQGHEKLFF.

This rearrangement joins TRBV18 to TRBJ1-1, with 8 bases identical to TRBD1. The trim removed 8 bases at V and 3 bases at J, leaving 14 bases unmatched. The CDR3 loop spans 16 amino acids. CDR1 and CDR2 (germline): KGHSH, LQKENI. CDR3 amino acids: CASQEPGRGPDTEAFF. As DNA, the CDR3 is TGTGCCAGCCAAGAACCCGGCAGGGGGCCGGACACTGAAGCTTTCTTT.

This clone was seen a single time. The CDR3 is CASSHDTQNTEAFF. The CDR3 region has the DNA TGCGCCAGCAGCCACGACACCCAGAACACTGAAGCTTTCTTT. This chain uses TRBV4-3 with TRBJ1-1, with D hard to call. Trimming pared 3 bases from V and 1 base from J, leaving 9 bases between. There are 14 residues in the CDR3. The germline V gene has CDR1 LGHNA and CDR2 YSLEER.

J is TRBJ1-6 and V is TRBV6-5, with 8 bases identical to TRBD1. Germline loops: CDR1 MNHEY, CDR2 SVGAGI. V dropped 0 bases and J dropped 14; count of bases not matched to a gene: 9. This CDR3 has 15 residues. CDR3 region: CASSYSWTGIGTLHF. DNA of the CDR3: TGTGCCAGCAGTTACTCGTGGACAGGGATTGGGACCCTCCACTTT.

This clone came up once. The chain links TRBV10-2 to TRBJ2-3; D gene ambiguous. CDR3 size: 13 residues. Germline lookup yields CDR1 WSHSY and CDR2 SAAADI. Trimming left V 6 bases short and J 0 bases short, with 7 bases between. The CDR3 DNA is TGCGCCAGCAGGAGAGAGAGCACAGATACGCAGTATTTT. Protein product: CASRRESTDTQYF.

This clone came up a few times. J is TRBJ1-2 and V is TRBV9; D gene uncertain. The CDR3 sequence is 14 residues long. The germline gives CDR1 SGDLS, CDR2 YYNGEE. V was shortened by 0 bases and J by 8 bases, with 14 bases between the two germline ends. The chain's CDR3 is CASSVGSGYRGYTF. CDR3 nucleotides: TGTGCCAGCAGCGTAGGTTCGGGGTATCGGGGCTACACCTTC.